This TCR beta chain was sequenced for a study of blood T cells in healthy people across ages. General study findings and limits: Naive CD4+ cell counts and diversity both ran higher in long-lived than in aged donors.

The V gene's germline CDR1 is ENHRY and CDR2 SYGVKD. V lost 10 bases to trimming and J lost 1 base; unmatched junction nucleotides: 21. This CDR3 region has 20 residues. This clonotype was observed once. Its matching antigen is unknown. PCR was performed a second time for roughly 7 to 12 cycles using a sample-barcoded 5' primer and a J-beta primer mix. TCRdb passed the 5' RACE reads through MiXCR, listing each CDR3 protein once. The table includes hundreds of thousands of distinct CDR3 sequences, 22% detected once. Source material: blood. The gene calls are TRBV10-3 and TRBJ2-2; 10 bases fit TRBD2. The clonotype was recovered from a man aged 65 to 85 in good health. CDR3 nucleotide sequence: TGTGCCAATCTGACGGTACCCGGGCTAGCGGGAGCTGGGAACACCGGGGAGCTGTTTTTT. Its translation is CANLTVPGLAGAGNTGELFF.